This TCR beta chain was recorded in a study of T cell repertoires in cytomegalovirus infection. Looking at the study overall: A matching HLA type, together with CMV infection, was signaled by public TCR beta signatures. Study-level findings and limits: Cumulative public TCR beta family frequency identified carriers of CMV plus the relevant HLA.

As concerns this clonotype: Its specificity is unknown.

Each CDR3 protein is one row after TCRdb ran MiXCR on the reads. The table records under 200,000 distinct CDR3 sequences, approximately 17% of them present only once. The V and J ends lost 10 bases and 5 bases, in that order; junction bases with no gene match: 12. CDR3 length: 14 amino acids. CDR1 is MNHNS, CDR2 SASEGT, per germline. Material: CD8+ T cells from PBMCs. The chain has TRBV6-1 and TRBJ2-7; 9 bases fit TRBD2. This clonotype was obtained from a human donor in good health (CMV status not recorded). Some clones in this sample may be carry-over from other donors' samples. CDR3 nucleotides: TGTGCCACCCAGAATTTAGCGGGAGTGCACGAGCAGTACTTC. Residues: CATQNLAGVHEQYF.